These 30 T cell receptor beta chains came from one sample sequenced in a study of neoadjuvant anti-PD-1 for oral cavity cancer. Assay: immunoSEQ multiplex PCR; the TCRdb copy retains only in-frame clones and omits some. This table holds about 79,000 clones, about 86% found once. The sample here was PBMCs, taken before nivolumab (anti-PD-1) treatment. The receptors derive from a person aged 35-79 years with oral cavity squamous cell carcinoma.

This clone was recorded once. The chain has TRBV6-1 and TRBJ2-2; 12 bases are shared with TRBD2. The CDR3 has 18 amino acids. Germline-derived CDR1 and CDR2 are MNHNS and SASEGT. The V gene end was trimmed by 3 bases and the J gene end by 6 bases; junction bases not matched to a gene: 11. The CDR3 is CASSDLAGGPKIPGELFF. In DNA form, the CDR3 reads TGTGCCAGCAGTGACCTAGCGGGAGGGCCAAAAATCCCCGGGGAGCTGTTTTTT.

The J gene is TRBJ2-5, the V gene TRBV5-4; 9 bases line up with TRBD1. The germline V gene encodes CDR1 SGHNT and CDR2 YYREEE (reference sequence). The CDR3 contains 15 residues. The V and J ends lost 4 bases and 5 bases, in that order; junction bases with no gene match: 9. The CDR3 region is CASSPSTGGGETQYF. CDR3 DNA sequence: TGTGCCAGCAGCCCATCCACAGGGGGCGGCGAGACCCAGTACTTC.

The chain combines TRBV28 with TRBJ2-3; D unclear. V was shortened by 1 base and J by 2 bases, with 13 bases between the two germline ends. This CDR3 has 16 residues. The germline V gene has CDR1 MDHEN and CDR2 SYDVKM. The CDR3 DNA reads as TGTGCCAGCAGTTTATTTTGGACCTCCAACACAGATACGCAGTATTTT. Residues: CASSLFWTSNTDTQYF. Using reference TRBV28 and TRBJ2-3 for the parts outside the CDR3, the full variable domain is DVKVTQSSRYLVKRTGEKVFLECVQDMDHENMFWYRQDPGLGLRLIYFSYDVKMKEKGDIPEGYSVSREKKERFSLILESASTNQTSMYLCASSLFWTSNTDTQYFGPGTRLTVL.

The chain has TRBV9 and TRBJ1-5, with a weak D call TRBD1 (5 bases). With 0 bases removed from V and 8 bases from J, the gap between germline ends came to 9 bases. CDR1 and CDR2 (germline): SGDLS, YYNGEE. CDR3 length: 13 residues. The CDR3 is CASSVGGREPQHF. CDR3 nucleotides: TGTGCCAGCAGCGTAGGGGGCCGCGAGCCCCAGCATTTT.

This rearrangement joins TRBV30 to TRBJ2-1, with TRBD1 as a possible D gene (5 bases). V lost 5 bases, J lost 6 bases, and 11 bases lay in between. The CDR3 is 12 amino acids. Per germline, CDR1 GTSNPN and CDR2 SVGIG (reference sequence). CDR3 sequence reads: CAWSTAGNEQFF. The CDR3 DNA is TGTGCCTGGTCGACAGCCGGCAATGAGCAGTTCTTC.

The chain links TRBV6-1 to TRBJ1-1; unclear D gene. Germline V gene sequence: CDR1 MNHNS, CDR2 SASEGT. V lost 3 bases to trimming and J lost 5 bases, with 16 bases between them. The CDR3 totals 15 residues. In nucleotides, the CDR3 is TGTGCCAGCAGTGATAGCTCCTCGGGGAGGACTGAAGCTTTCTTT. Translating it yields CASSDSSSGRTEAFF.

V is TRBV6-4 and J is TRBJ2-3, with no clear D. V lost 5 bases, J lost 1 base, and 10 bases lay in between. Per the germline V gene, CDR1 is MRHNA and CDR2 is SNTAGT. This CDR3 is built from 14 residues. For the CDR3, the DNA is TGTGCCAGCAGTCCGAGAGCAGGCACAGATACGCAGTATTTT. This translates into CASSPRAGTDTQYF.

The CDR3 region is CASSFNKYSNQPQHF. The CDR3 DNA is TGTGCCAGCAGCTTTAATAAGTATAGCAATCAGCCCCAGCATTTT. The chain joins TRBV11-2 to TRBJ1-5; D remains unclear. The CDR3 contains 15 residues. The germline V and J ends were trimmed by 3 bases and 0 bases, with 9 bases remaining between them. Germline-derived CDR1 and CDR2 are SGHAT and FQNNGV.

V and J are TRBV30 and TRBJ1-2, with D possibly matching TRBD1 (5 bases). V was cut by 0 bases and J by 6 bases, with 17 bases left in between. The CDR3 contains 15 residues. The germline V gene has CDR1 GTSNPN and CDR2 SVGIG (reference sequence). The DNA of the CDR3 is TGTGCCTGGAGTGTACTGGGGGAGGGTCCTCATGGCTACACCTTC. Protein: CAWSVLGEGPHGYTF. The full variable domain, completed using reference TRBV30 and TRBJ1-2, is SQTIHQWPATLVQPVGSPLSLECTVEGTSNPNLYWYRQAAGRGLQLLFYSVGIGQISSEVPQNLSASRPQDRQFILSSKKLLLSDSGFYLCAWSVLGEGPHGYTFGSGTRLTVV.

The rearrangement joins TRBV9 to TRBJ2-7; 8 bases fit TRBD2. Germline CDR1 SGDLS, CDR2 YYNGEE. After removal of 4 bases from V and 5 bases from J, the junction contained 11 bases not matched to a gene. There are 15 residues in the CDR3. CDR3 nucleotides: TGTGCCAGCAGCCCCCAACACGGGGGGGCCAACGAGCAGTACTTC. Translation: CASSPQHGGANEQYF.

The chain recombines TRBV5-4 with TRBJ2-5; D may match TRBD1 or TRBD2 (5 bases each). Germline V CDR1 and CDR2: SGHNT, YYREEE (reference sequence). The CDR3 runs to 14 residues. V dropped 2 bases and J dropped 4 bases, with 12 bases sitting between them. The CDR3 loop is CASSLVGVGETQYF. The CDR3 DNA follows: TGTGCCAGCAGCTTAGTGGGGGTAGGAGAGACCCAGTACTTC.

The chain has TRBV30 and TRBJ1-2; 7 nucleotides line up with TRBD1. The CDR3 length is 13 residues. V shed 6 bases and J 6 bases; nucleotides not matched to a gene: 10. CDR1 is GTSNPN and CDR2 is SVGIG in the germline V gene (reference sequence). The CDR3 bases are TGTGCCTGCCAAGACAGGGATCGGAATGGCTACACCTTC. Translation: CACQDRDRNGYTF.

The V gene is TRBV7-2, the J gene TRBJ2-5; D remains ambiguous. Germline V gene lookup returns CDR1 SGHTA and CDR2 FQGNSA. Trimming took 5 bases from V and 4 from J, leaving 14 bases between them. The CDR3 has 14 residues. In DNA form, the CDR3 reads TGTGCCAGCAGCCCCGGACCCCTAGGAGAGACCCAGTACTTC. Amino acids: CASSPGPLGETQYF.

The rearrangement links TRBV7-2 to TRBJ2-7; 11 bases are a match to TRBD2. V lost 2 bases, J lost 4 bases, and 4 bases stayed unmatched. Germline loops: CDR1 SGHTA, CDR2 FQGNSA. The CDR3 covers 15 residues. CDR3 coding DNA: TGTGCCAGCAGCTTAACGGGACTAGCGGATTACGAGCAGTACTTC. Translating gives CASSLTGLADYEQYF.

The chain has TRBV10-2 and TRBJ2-7; 8 nucleotides match TRBD1. V was clipped by 7 bases and J by 4 bases; unmatched bases: 9. The CDR3 runs 14 residues. The germline gives CDR1 WSHSY, CDR2 SAAADI. In nucleotides, the CDR3 is TGCGCCAGCAAACCAGGACAGGGATTTTACGAGCAGTACTTC. This sequence encodes CASKPGQGFYEQYF.

This rearrangement joins TRBV10-3 to TRBJ2-3; D not certain. This CDR3 region has 14 residues. CDR1 and CDR2 (germline): ENHRY, SYGVKD. The ends were cut back, 0 bases at V and 1 base at J, with 5 bases in the middle. CDR3 residues: CAISESTGTDTQYF. The CDR3, as DNA: TGTGCCATCAGTGAGTCGACTGGCACAGATACGCAGTATTTT.

This clone was observed a few times. The rearrangement joins TRBV28 to TRBJ2-5, with D tentatively TRBD1 or TRBD2 (5 bases each). V dropped 4 bases and J dropped 5 bases, with 17 bases sitting between them. Germline CDR1 reads MDHEN; CDR2 reads SYDVKM. The CDR3 is 15 residues long. DNA for the CDR3: TGTGCCAGCAGTTGGCAGGGAGCGTTTAAGGAGACCCAGTACTTC. Translation gives CASSWQGAFKETQYF.

The chain is built from TRBV7-3 and TRBJ2-2; 7 bases match TRBD1. This CDR3 spans 15 amino acids. V was pared by 1 base and J by 4 bases, with 3 bases of the junction left unmatched. CDR1 and CDR2 (germline): SGHTA, FQGTGA. CDR3 coding DNA: TGTGCCAGCAGCTTAAAGGCAGGGGGCACCGGGGAGCTGTTTTTT. It specifies CASSLKAGGTGELFF.

V is TRBV7-8 and J is TRBJ2-7; D call uncertain. This CDR3 has 13 amino acids. From germline, CDR1 is SGHVS and CDR2 FQNEAQ. Trimming stripped 1 base from V and 3 bases from J, with 7 bases between. The chain's CDR3 is CASSLDRNYEQYF. The CDR3 region has the DNA TGTGCCAGCAGCTTAGATAGAAACTACGAGCAGTACTTC. The full variable domain, completed using reference TRBV7-8 and TRBJ2-7, is GAGVSQSPRYKVAKRGQDVALRCDPISGHVSLFWYQQALGQGPEFLTYFQNEAQLDKSGLPSDRFFAERPEGSVSTLKIQRTQQEDSAVYLCASSLDRNYEQYFGPGTRLTVT.

V usage is TRBV5-5 and J usage is TRBJ2-7, with D maybe TRBD2 (6 bases). Per the germline V gene, CDR1 is SGHKS and CDR2 is YYEKEE (reference sequence). The CDR3 length is 14 residues. V was shortened by 2 bases and J by 3 bases, with 12 bases between the two germline ends. The CDR3 coding sequence is TGTGCCAGCAGCTTCCCGGGGGTCAGCTACGAGCAGTACTTC. Amino acid sequence: CASSFPGVSYEQYF.

The rearrangement joins TRBV7-9 to TRBJ1-2; D not certain. CDR3 length equals 16 residues. CDR1 and CDR2 from the germline V gene are SEHNR and FQNEAQ (reference sequence). Trimming stripped 5 bases from V and 1 base from J, with 17 bases between. CDR3 bases: TGTGCCAGCAGCCTTTCCCTGGGGATACTTAACTATGGCTACACCTTC. Translated: CASSLSLGILNYGYTF.

V is TRBV19 and J is TRBJ1-1; D not certain. Trimming removed 5 bases at V and 5 bases at J, with 21 bases between. CDR1 LNHDA and CDR2 SQIVND come from the germline V gene (reference sequence). This CDR3 comprises 16 residues. CDR3 coding DNA: TGTGCCAGTAGTCCCACCCAACGGAAGTGGGAGACTGAAGCTTTCTTT. As protein: CASSPTQRKWETEAFF. Using reference TRBV19 and TRBJ1-1 for the parts outside the CDR3, the full variable domain is DGGITQSPKYLFRKEGQNVTLSCEQNLNHDAMYWYRQDPGQGLRLIYYSQIVNDFQKGDIAEGYSVSREKKESFPLTVTSAQKNPTAFYLCASSPTQRKWETEAFFGQGTRLTVV.

The chain couples TRBV7-8 to TRBJ1-4, with D possibly matching TRBD1 (5 bases). CDR1 is SGHVS and CDR2 is FQNEAQ in the germline V gene. This CDR3 is built from 16 residues. Trimming removed 3 bases at V and 7 bases at J, with 18 bases between. As DNA, the CDR3 is TGTGCCAGCAGCTTGGTTCGAGACAGAAAGGCTGAAAAACTGTTTTTT. Its translation is CASSLVRDRKAEKLFF.

This chain uses TRBV11-2 with TRBJ2-7; D is uncertain. Trimming removed 2 bases from V and 1 base from J, with 12 bases in between. This CDR3 region has 15 residues. CDR1 and CDR2 (germline): SGHAT, FQNNGV. The CDR3 sequence: CASSLPRRASYEQYF. CDR3 in DNA: TGTGCCAGCAGCTTACCCCGGCGAGCATCCTACGAGCAGTACTTC.

V and J are TRBV7-9 and TRBJ2-7; D gene ambiguous. The V end lost 5 bases, the J end lost 2 bases, and 16 bases lay between the germline ends. The CDR3 extends over 15 amino acids. CDR1 SEHNR and CDR2 FQNEAQ come from the germline V gene (reference sequence). DNA for the CDR3: TGTGCCAGCAGCATTGGGGTTGACTCGCCCTACGAGCAGTACTTC. Amino acids: CASSIGVDSPYEQYF.

The genes are TRBV6-1 and TRBJ1-5, with TRBD1 matching over 7 bases. CDR3 length: 15 amino acids. Unmatched junction bases numbered 7, after V lost 2 bases and J lost 6 bases. Germline V gene sequence: CDR1 MNHNS, CDR2 SASEGT. In DNA form, the CDR3 reads TGTGCCAGCAGTGAACGGACAGGAGGGGGTCAGCCCCAGCATTTT. This sequence encodes CASSERTGGGQPQHF.

This clone showed up just a few times. The chain recombines TRBV29-1 with TRBJ1-1, with unresolved D. CDR3 length: 14 amino acids. V lost 4 bases to trimming and J lost 1 base, with 13 bases between them. Germline lookup yields CDR1 SQVTM and CDR2 ANQGSEA. CDR3 sequence (DNA): TGCAGCGTTGTGGGTGCCCAAACGAACACTGAAGCTTTCTTT. It encodes CSVVGAQTNTEAFF.

J is TRBJ2-7 and V is TRBV5-1; 11 nucleotides align to TRBD2. Germline loops: CDR1 SGHRS, CDR2 YFSETQ. The ends lost 4 bases at V and 4 bases at J; junction bases unmatched: 4. The CDR3 is made up of 14 amino acids. The CDR3 DNA follows: TGCGCCAGCAGCCAAGGGACTAGCGGTTACGAGCAGTACTTC. Its protein is CASSQGTSGYEQYF.

The chain combines TRBV28 with TRBJ1-1; no reliable D call. Trimming stripped 11 bases from V and 1 base from J, with 5 bases between. The CDR3 extends over 10 amino acids. Germline V gives CDR1 MDHEN, CDR2 SYDVKM. For the CDR3, the DNA is TGTGCCGTAGCGAACACTGAAGCTTTCTTT. It encodes CAVANTEAFF.

In this sample, this clone turned up a few times. J is TRBJ1-5 and V is TRBV7-8, with D possibly matching TRBD1 (6 bases). This CDR3 has 15 residues. Trimming cost V 7 bases and J 4 bases, with 17 bases left between them. Per the germline V gene, CDR1 is SGHVS and CDR2 is FQNEAQ. In DNA, the CDR3 is TGTGCCAGCATCGAGGGGGGGAGCCTGAATCAGCCCCAGCATTTT. Translating gives CASIEGGSLNQPQHF.